One sample yielded the 27 T cell receptor beta chains listed below, sequenced in a study of monozygotic twins with inflammatory bowel disease. TCRdb re-called the 5' RACE reads; every CDR3 protein appears as one record, without DNA. The ten top clones account for around 2.5%, within a sample of about 420,000 distinct CDR3 sequences. Sequencing input: blood. These TCRs come from a human donor with ulcerative colitis or Crohn's disease, or a healthy co-twin of an affected twin (not recorded which).

The chain has TRBV9 and TRBJ1-2; the TCRdb call, TRBD1, lacks DNA for checking. The CDR3 runs 15 residues. Germline-derived CDR1 and CDR2 are SGDLS and YYNGEE. This CDR3 is CASSVAQGGIGGYTF.

V gene TRBV19 combines with J gene TRBJ1-4; TCRdb gives TRBD1 as the D gene, but with no DNA this cannot be confirmed. Germline assignment: CDR1 LNHDA and CDR2 SQIVND (reference sequence). The CDR3 consists of 13 residues. Here the CDR3 reads CASMERVGEKLFF.

The J gene is TRBJ1-1, the V gene TRBV29-1; there is no DNA to check the TCRdb D call of TRBD1. The CDR3 spans 14 residues. Germline CDR1 is SQVTM and CDR2 is ANQGSEA. The CDR3 region is CSVAPGHRNTEAFF.

This chain joins TRBV5-1 and TRBJ1-5; TCRdb returns TRBD1, unconfirmable since there is no DNA. Looked up from germline, CDR1 is SGHRS and CDR2 is YFSETQ. The CDR3 sequence is 15 residues long. The CDR3 loop reads CASSRGQGVNQPQHF.

The V and J genes are TRBV20-1 and TRBJ2-2; the TCRdb D gene call, TRBD2, has no DNA to confirm it. This CDR3 comprises 15 residues. Germline CDR1 is DFQATT and CDR2 is SNEGSKA (reference sequence). The CDR3 loop reads CSAPGTPPFTGELFF.

The chain employs TRBV3-1 and TRBJ2-7; no DNA is available, so the TRBD2 call from TCRdb remains unchecked. Per germline, CDR1 LGHDT and CDR2 YNNKEL (reference sequence). This CDR3 has 12 amino acids. The CDR3: CATGGRTYEQYF.

The CDR3 here is CASSLDSRGTDTQYF. The genes are TRBV12-3 or TRBV12-4 and TRBJ2-3. CDR3 size: 15 residues.

This chain joins TRBV20-1 and TRBJ2-2; TCRdb selects TRBD2, and the lack of DNA leaves this call unchecked. The CDR3 covers 14 residues. Germline values: CDR1 DFQATT, CDR2 SNEGSKA (reference sequence). CDR3 in amino acids: CSASSRRVAGELFF.

The chain couples TRBV30 to TRBJ2-7. Germline V gives CDR1 GTSNPN, CDR2 SVGIG (reference sequence). The CDR3 spans 12 residues. CDR3 sequence reads: CAWNGVSYEQYF.

CDR3 region: CASSELGSPQHF. The chain recombines TRBV10-2 with TRBJ1-5. CDR3 length: 12 amino acids. Germline CDR1 reads WSHSY; CDR2 reads SAAADI.

The chain combines TRBV13 with TRBJ1-1. The CDR3 is 13 amino acids. Germline lookup yields CDR1 PRHDT and CDR2 FYEKMQ (reference sequence). The CDR3 protein is CASSLGVTAEAFF.

This chain joins TRBV6-1 and TRBJ1-1. The CDR3 extends over 16 amino acids. Germline-derived CDR1 and CDR2 are MNHNS and SASEGT. CDR3 in amino acids: CASSEALEGLGTEAFF.

The chain recombines TRBV12-3 or TRBV12-4 with TRBJ2-7; the D gene TCRdb calls, TRBD1, cannot be checked with no DNA. The CDR3 runs 15 residues. CDR3 protein: CASSFAGTGGYEQYF.

The CDR3 region is CASTRRGGGRYNEQFF. The chain is built from TRBV5-6 and TRBJ2-1; TCRdb picks TRBD1, but there is no DNA to check that call. This CDR3 has 16 residues. Germline values: CDR1 SGHDT, CDR2 YYEEEE.

The chain employs TRBV15 and TRBJ2-7; TCRdb lists TRBD1, though no DNA is available to test this call. In germline, CDR1 is LNHNV, CDR2 YYDKDF (reference sequence). The CDR3 runs 14 residues. This chain's CDR3 is CATSRTGQGEEQYF.

The chain has TRBV28 and TRBJ2-6; TCRdb's D call of TRBD1 is untestable without DNA. The CDR3 consists of 16 residues. Germline V gene data show CDR1 as MDHEN and CDR2 as SYDVKM. The CDR3 protein is CASSLVGNSGANVLTF.

This rearrangement joins TRBV20-1 to TRBJ2-2; TCRdb's D call, TRBD1, is unchecked because there is no DNA. The CDR3 is 17 amino acids. Germline CDR1 DFQATT, CDR2 SNEGSKA (reference sequence). The CDR3 reads CSARDRGRERRTGELFF.

V usage is TRBV10-3 and J usage is TRBJ1-3. The CDR3 totals 17 residues. Germline-derived CDR1 and CDR2 are ENHRY and SYGVKD. The CDR3 spells CAISETGHYFSGNTIYF.

The CDR3 spells CASTSGGWAGDTQYF. This chain joins TRBV7-9 and TRBJ2-3; the D gene TCRdb calls, TRBD2, cannot be checked with no DNA. In germline, CDR1 is SEHNR, CDR2 FQNEAQ (reference sequence). The CDR3 is 15 residues long.

The chain recombines TRBV5-4 with TRBJ2-7; lacking DNA, the TRBD2 call made by TCRdb goes unchecked. Germline loops: CDR1 SGHNT, CDR2 YYREEE (reference sequence). CDR3 length equals 16 residues. This chain's CDR3 is CASSPTRSPVFYEQYF. Complete variable domain (other parts from reference TRBV5-4 and TRBJ2-7): ETGVTQSPTHLIKTRGQQVTLRCSSQSGHNTVSWYQQALGQGPQFIFQYYREEENGRGNFPPRFSGLQFPNYSSELNVNALELDDSALYLCASSPTRSPVFYEQYFGPGTRLTVT.

V usage is TRBV7-2 and J usage is TRBJ1-2; the TCRdb call, TRBD1, lacks DNA for checking. The CDR3 extends over 13 amino acids. The V gene's germline CDR1 is SGHTA and CDR2 FQGNSA. CDR3 loop: CASNRDGEGGYTF.

The V gene is TRBV24-1, the J gene TRBJ2-3; lacking DNA, the TRBD2 call made by TCRdb goes unchecked. Germline V gives CDR1 KGHDR, CDR2 SFDVKD. CDR3 length: 15 amino acids. CDR3 amino acids: CATSDPSGSTDTQYF.

V is TRBV4-2 and J is TRBJ2-7; TCRdb calls TRBD2, which cannot be checked without DNA. The germline V gene encodes CDR1 LGHNA and CDR2 YNFKEQ. The CDR3 covers 13 residues. The CDR3 reads CASSQKRDGEQYF.

The genes are TRBV2 and TRBJ2-2; lacking DNA, the TRBD1 call made by TCRdb goes unchecked. From germline, CDR1 is SNHLY and CDR2 FYNNEI. The CDR3 has 14 residues. CDR3 residues: CAIKPGTLNGELFF.

This chain connects TRBV20-1 to TRBJ2-7; the TRBD1 assignment by TCRdb is unverifiable without DNA. CDR1 is DFQATT and CDR2 is SNEGSKA in the germline V gene (reference sequence). This CDR3 has 14 amino acids. Here the CDR3 reads CSARGHAILYEQYF.

The V gene is TRBV12-3 or TRBV12-4, the J gene TRBJ1-2; as DNA is missing, the TRBD1 call by TCRdb cannot be tested. CDR3 length: 13 amino acids. CDR3 sequence reads: CASSGGGQGGYTF.

The chain uses TRBV5-1 and TRBJ2-5; TCRdb calls TRBD1, which cannot be checked without DNA. Germline V CDR1 and CDR2: SGHRS, YFSETQ. The CDR3 runs 14 residues. This chain's CDR3 is CASSFNVGGETQYF. The complete variable domain, with remaining parts taken from reference TRBV5-1 and TRBJ2-5, reads KAGVTQTPRYLIKTRGQQVTLSCSPISGHRSVSWYQQTPGQGLQFLFEYFSETQRNKGNFPGRFSGRQFSNSRSEMNVSTLELGDSALYLCASSFNVGGETQYFGPGTRLLVL.